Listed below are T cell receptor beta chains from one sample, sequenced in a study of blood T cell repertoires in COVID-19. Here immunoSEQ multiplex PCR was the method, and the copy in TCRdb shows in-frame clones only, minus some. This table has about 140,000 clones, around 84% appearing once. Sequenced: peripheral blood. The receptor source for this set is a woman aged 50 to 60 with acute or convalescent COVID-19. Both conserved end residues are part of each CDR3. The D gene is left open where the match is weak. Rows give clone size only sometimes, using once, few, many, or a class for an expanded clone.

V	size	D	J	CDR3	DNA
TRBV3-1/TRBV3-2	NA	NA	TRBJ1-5	CASSQPGHQPQHF	TGTGCCAGCAGCCAACCAGGGCATCAGCCCCAGCATTTT
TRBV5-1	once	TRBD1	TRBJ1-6	CASSFRDRSTNSPLHF	TGCGCCAGCAGCTTCCGGGACAGGTCAACAAATTCACCCCTCCACTTT
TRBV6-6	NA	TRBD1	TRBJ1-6	CASSYSRQGGHSPLHF	TGTGCCAGCAGTTACTCGAGACAGGGGGGTCATTCACCCCTCCACTTT
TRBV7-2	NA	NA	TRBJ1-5	CASSLGLPGDGQPQHF	TGTGCCAGCAGCTTAGGTCTCCCAGGGGATGGGCAGCCCCAGCATTTT
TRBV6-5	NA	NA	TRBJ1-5	CATQYSQNQPQHF	TGTGCCACCCAGTATAGCCAGAATCAGCCCCAGCATTTT
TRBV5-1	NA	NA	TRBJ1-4	CASSLSRQEANEKLFF	TGCGCCAGCAGCCTGAGCCGACAGGAGGCTAATGAAAAACTGTTTTTT
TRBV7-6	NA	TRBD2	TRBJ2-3	CASSSQTSGGTDTQYF	TGTGCCAGCAGTAGTCAGACTAGCGGGGGCACAGATACGCAGTATTTT
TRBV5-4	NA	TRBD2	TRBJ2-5	CASSLAVSGTGGQETQYF	TGTGCCAGCAGCTTGGCCGTGAGCGGGACTGGGGGGCAAGAGACCCAGTACTTC
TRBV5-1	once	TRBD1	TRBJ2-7	CASSVGQGTDSYEQYF	TGCGCCAGCAGCGTGGGACAGGGCACCGACTCCTACGAGCAGTACTTC
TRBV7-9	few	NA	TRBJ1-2	CASSPKDGYTF	TGTGCCAGCAGCCCTAAAGATGGCTACACCTTC
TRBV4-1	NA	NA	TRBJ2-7	CASSPGVEQYF	TGCGCCAGCAGCCCGGGGGTCGAGCAGTACTTC
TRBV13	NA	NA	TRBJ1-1	CASSSALGTTEAFF	TGTGCCAGCAGCTCTGCCTTGGGCACGACTGAAGCTTTCTTT
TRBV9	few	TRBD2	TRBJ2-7	CASSVRGGGLQGEQYF	TGTGCCAGCAGCGTTAGGGGCGGGGGGCTCCAAGGCGAGCAGTACTTC
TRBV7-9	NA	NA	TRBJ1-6	CASSLLGSPLHF	TGTGCCAGCAGCTTGCTAGGCTCACCCCTCCACTTT
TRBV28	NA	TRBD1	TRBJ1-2	CASSFGTGDLYGYTF	TGTGCCAGCAGTTTCGGGACAGGGGATCTCTATGGCTACACCTTC
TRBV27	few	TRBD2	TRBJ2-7	CASRTGGVNEQYF	TGTGCCAGCAGGACCGGGGGGGTGAACGAGCAGTACTTC
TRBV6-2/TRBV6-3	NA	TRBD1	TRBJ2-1	CASSYGGQINNEQFF	TGTGCCAGCAGTTACGGGGGACAGATAAACAATGAGCAGTTCTTC
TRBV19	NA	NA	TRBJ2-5	CASSIDGLVAGETQYF	TGTGCCAGTAGTATAGACGGGTTGGTTGCGGGGGAGACCCAGTACTTC
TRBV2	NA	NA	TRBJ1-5	CASSRELNQPQHF	TGTGCCAGCAGCCGGGAACTTAATCAGCCCCAGCATTTT
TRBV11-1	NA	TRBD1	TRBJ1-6	CASSDGTGSPSPLHF	TGTGCCAGCAGCGACGGGACAGGGAGCCCTTCACCCCTCCACTTT
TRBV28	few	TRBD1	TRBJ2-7	CASKASGGRYYEQYF	TGTGCCAGCAAAGCCTCAGGGGGCCGTTACTACGAGCAGTACTTC
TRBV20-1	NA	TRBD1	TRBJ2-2	CSASNSGQGDPGELFF	TGCAGTGCTAGTAATTCGGGACAGGGGGATCCCGGGGAGCTGTTTTTT
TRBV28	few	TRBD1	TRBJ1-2	CASSPPGTGGYGYTF	TGTGCCAGCAGTCCTCCCGGGACAGGAGGCTATGGCTACACCTTC
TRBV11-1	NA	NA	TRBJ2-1	CASSSITYAIEQFF	TGTGCCAGCAGCTCGATAACTTACGCAATCGAGCAGTTCTTC
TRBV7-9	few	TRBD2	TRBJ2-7	CASSSTSGSYEQYF	TGTGCCAGCAGCTCGACTAGCGGATCCTACGAGCAGTACTTC
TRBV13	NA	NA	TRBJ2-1	CASSLVGISGNEQFF	TGTGCCAGCAGCTTAGTAGGCATATCGGGAAATGAGCAGTTCTTC
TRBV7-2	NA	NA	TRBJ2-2	CASSVSTGELFF	TGTGCCAGCAGCGTCTCGACCGGGGAGCTGTTTTTT
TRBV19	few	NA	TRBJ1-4	CASSGQSNEKLFF	TGTGCCAGTAGTGGACAGTCTAATGAAAAACTGTTTTTT
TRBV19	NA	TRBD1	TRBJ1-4	CASSMAGGGTNEKLFF	TGTGCCAGTAGTATGGCAGGGGGAGGCACTAATGAAAAACTGTTTTTT
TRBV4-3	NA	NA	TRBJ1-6	CASSLSGTGSSPLHF	TGCGCCAGCAGCCTATCCGGGACTGGGAGTTCACCCCTCCACTTT
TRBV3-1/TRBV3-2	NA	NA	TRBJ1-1	CATSGQMNTEAFF	TGTGCCACCTCGGGACAAATGAACACTGAAGCTTTCTTT
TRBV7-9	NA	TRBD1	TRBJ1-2	CASSAWTGITLNYGYTF	TGTGCCAGCAGCGCGTGGACAGGGATTACTCTTAACTATGGCTACACCTTC
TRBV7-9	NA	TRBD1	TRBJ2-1	CASSLIDREIWNEQFF	TGTGCCAGCAGCTTAATCGACAGGGAGATATGGAATGAGCAGTTCTTC
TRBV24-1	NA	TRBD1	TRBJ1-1	CATSEQGRTEAFF	TGTGCCACCAGTGAACAGGGGAGGACTGAAGCTTTCTTT
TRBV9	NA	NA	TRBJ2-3	CASSPGRGDTQYF	TGTGCCAGCAGCCCGGGCAGGGGAGATACGCAGTATTTT
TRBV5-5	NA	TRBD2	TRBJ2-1	CASSPSGGHNEQFF	TGTGCCAGCAGCCCTAGCGGGGGGCACAATGAGCAGTTCTTC
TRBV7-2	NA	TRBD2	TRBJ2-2	CASSLAGGLGNTGELFF	TGTGCCAGCAGCTTAGCGGGAGGGCTAGGAAACACCGGGGAGCTGTTTTTT
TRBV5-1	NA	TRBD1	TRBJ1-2	CASTRQGDPGETGYTF	TGCGCCAGCACGAGACAGGGGGACCCCGGGGAGACTGGCTACACCTTC
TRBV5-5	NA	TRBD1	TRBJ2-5	CASSLGGQGQETQYF	TGTGCCAGCAGCTTAGGTGGACAGGGGCAAGAGACCCAGTACTTC
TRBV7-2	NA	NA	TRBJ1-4	CASSRVVQGALNEKLFF	TGTGCCAGCAGTCGAGTTGTCCAAGGAGCCCTTAATGAAAAACTGTTTTTT
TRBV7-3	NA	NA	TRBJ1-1	CASSLRAAAYTEAFF	TGTGCCAGCAGCTTAAGGGCAGCGGCTTACACTGAAGCTTTCTTT
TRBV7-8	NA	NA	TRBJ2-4	CASSLAAGVFLAKNIQYF	TGTGCCAGCAGCTTAGCGGCGGGTGTGTTCCTAGCCAAAAACATTCAGTACTTC
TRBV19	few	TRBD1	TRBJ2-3	CASTNRGRSTDTQYF	TGTGCCAGTACCAACAGGGGGCGGTCCACAGATACGCAGTATTTT
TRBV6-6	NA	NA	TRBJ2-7	CASSYGGASYEQYF	TGTGCCAGCAGTTACGGTGGGGCCTCCTACGAGCAGTACTTC
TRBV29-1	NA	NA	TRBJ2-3	CSVEDWTDTATDTQYF	TGCAGCGTTGAAGATTGGACAGACACCGCCACAGATACGCAGTATTTT
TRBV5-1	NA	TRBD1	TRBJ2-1	CASSLNRDRGNNEQFF	TGCGCCAGCAGCTTGAACAGAGACAGGGGTAACAATGAGCAGTTCTTC
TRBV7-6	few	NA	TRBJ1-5	CASSAGGSNQPQHF	TGTGCCAGCAGCGCCGGGGGGAGCAATCAGCCCCAGCATTTT
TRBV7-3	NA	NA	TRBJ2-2	CASSDPGLTGELFF	TGTGCCAGCAGCGATCCGGGACTGACCGGGGAGCTGTTTTTT
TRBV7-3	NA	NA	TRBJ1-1	CASSPQGGGTEAFF	TGTGCCAGCAGCCCTCAGGGTGGGGGGACTGAAGCTTTCTTT
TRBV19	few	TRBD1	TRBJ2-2	CASSTTGSGGELFF	TGTGCCAGTAGTACGACAGGGAGTGGCGGGGAGCTGTTTTTT
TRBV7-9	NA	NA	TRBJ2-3	CASSQSGVGTDTQYF	TGTGCCAGCAGTCAATCAGGGGTCGGCACAGATACGCAGTATTTT
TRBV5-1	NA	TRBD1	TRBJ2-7	CASSGTGASYEQYF	TGCGCCAGCAGCGGGACAGGGGCCTCCTACGAGCAGTACTTC